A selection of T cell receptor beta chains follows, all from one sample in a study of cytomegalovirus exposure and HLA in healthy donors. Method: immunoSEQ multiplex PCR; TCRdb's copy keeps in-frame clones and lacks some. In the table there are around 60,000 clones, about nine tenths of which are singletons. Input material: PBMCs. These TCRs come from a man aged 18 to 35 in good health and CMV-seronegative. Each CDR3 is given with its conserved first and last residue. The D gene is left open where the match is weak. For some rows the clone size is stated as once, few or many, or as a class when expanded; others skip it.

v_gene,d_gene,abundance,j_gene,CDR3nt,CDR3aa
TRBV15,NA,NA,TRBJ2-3,TGTGCCACCAGCAGAGACAAGGGGGGGCCAGATACGCAGTATTTT,CATSRDKGGPDTQYF
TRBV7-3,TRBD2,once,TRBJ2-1,TGTGCCAGCAGCTTAGCCCCGACTAGCGGAAAGAGGGGTGAGCAGTTCTTC,CASSLAPTSGKRGEQFF
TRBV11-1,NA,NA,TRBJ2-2,TGTGCCAGCAGCTTAGCAGGGGACACCGGGGAGCTGTTTTTT,CASSLAGDTGELFF
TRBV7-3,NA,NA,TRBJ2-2,TGTGCCAGCAGCCCTACAGGGAGGGACACCGGGGAGCTGTTTTTT,CASSPTGRDTGELFF
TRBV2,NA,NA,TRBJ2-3,TGTGCCAGCGGGACCCTACCGGGGGTCACAGATACGCAGTATTTT,CASGTLPGVTDTQYF
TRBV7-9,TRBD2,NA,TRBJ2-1,TGTGCCAGCAGCTTATCCTCGGGACTAGCAGTTTACAATGAGCAGTTCTTC,CASSLSSGLAVYNEQFF
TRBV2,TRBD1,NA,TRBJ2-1,TGTGCCAGCAAGGGGGCGTACAATGAGCAGTTCTTC,CASKGAYNEQFF
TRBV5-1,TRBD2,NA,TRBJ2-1,TGCGCCAGCAGCCAGATCTCCGGGACTAGCGGGATAGAAGGCCAGTTCTTC,CASSQISGTSGIEGQFF
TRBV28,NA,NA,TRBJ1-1,TGTGCCAGCAGCCCCCGGGTACCAACTGAAGCTTTCTTT,CASSPRVPTEAFF
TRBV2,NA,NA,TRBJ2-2,TGTGCCAGTCTAGCTAGTCACCCAGAGACCGGGGAGCTGTTTTTT,CASLASHPETGELFF
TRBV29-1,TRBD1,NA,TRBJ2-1,TGCAGCGCCCGACAGGGGCCCAGGGAGCAGTTCTTC,CSARQGPREQFF
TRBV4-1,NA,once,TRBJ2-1,TGCGCCAGCAGCCAAGATTCCGGGAGTCCGAGCTCCTACAATGAGCAGTTCTTC,CASSQDSGSPSSYNEQFF
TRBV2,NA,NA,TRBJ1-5,TGTGCCAGCAGTCCGGACAGTAGCAATCAGCCCCAGCATTTT,CASSPDSSNQPQHF
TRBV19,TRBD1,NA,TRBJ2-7,TGTGCCGGAACTAACCGCGGGACAGGGGTTGGCGAGCAGTACTTC,CAGTNRGTGVGEQYF
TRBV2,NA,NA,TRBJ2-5,TGTGCCAGCAGTGGCTGGGGGGGCGCAGAGACCCAGTACTTC,CASSGWGGAETQYF
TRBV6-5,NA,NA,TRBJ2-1,TGTGCCAGCAGTCCAAGACTCGCGAATGAGCAGTTCTTC,CASSPRLANEQFF
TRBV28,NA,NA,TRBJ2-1,TGTGCCAGCAGTCTTGCTTCTTCGTTGAGGAATGAGCAGTTCTTC,CASSLASSLRNEQFF
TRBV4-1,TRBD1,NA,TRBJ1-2,TGCGCCAGCAGCCCGGACAGGGGAGCTAACTATGGCTACACCTTC,CASSPDRGANYGYTF
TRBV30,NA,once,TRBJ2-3,TGTGCCTGGAGTGTATTCTTGGATACGCAGTATTTT,CAWSVFLDTQYF